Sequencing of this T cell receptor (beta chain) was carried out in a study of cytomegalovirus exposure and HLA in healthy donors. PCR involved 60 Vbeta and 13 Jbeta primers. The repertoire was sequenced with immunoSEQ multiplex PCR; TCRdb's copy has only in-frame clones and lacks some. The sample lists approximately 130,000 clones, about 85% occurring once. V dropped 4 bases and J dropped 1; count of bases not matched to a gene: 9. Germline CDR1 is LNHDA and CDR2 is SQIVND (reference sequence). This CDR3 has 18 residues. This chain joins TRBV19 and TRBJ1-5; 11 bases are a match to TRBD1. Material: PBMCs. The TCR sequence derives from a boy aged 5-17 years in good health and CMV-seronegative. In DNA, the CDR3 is TGTGCCAGTAGTACTCGGGACAGGGGGACTTTGAGCAATCAGCCCCAGCATTTT. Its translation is CASSTRDRGTLSNQPQHF.